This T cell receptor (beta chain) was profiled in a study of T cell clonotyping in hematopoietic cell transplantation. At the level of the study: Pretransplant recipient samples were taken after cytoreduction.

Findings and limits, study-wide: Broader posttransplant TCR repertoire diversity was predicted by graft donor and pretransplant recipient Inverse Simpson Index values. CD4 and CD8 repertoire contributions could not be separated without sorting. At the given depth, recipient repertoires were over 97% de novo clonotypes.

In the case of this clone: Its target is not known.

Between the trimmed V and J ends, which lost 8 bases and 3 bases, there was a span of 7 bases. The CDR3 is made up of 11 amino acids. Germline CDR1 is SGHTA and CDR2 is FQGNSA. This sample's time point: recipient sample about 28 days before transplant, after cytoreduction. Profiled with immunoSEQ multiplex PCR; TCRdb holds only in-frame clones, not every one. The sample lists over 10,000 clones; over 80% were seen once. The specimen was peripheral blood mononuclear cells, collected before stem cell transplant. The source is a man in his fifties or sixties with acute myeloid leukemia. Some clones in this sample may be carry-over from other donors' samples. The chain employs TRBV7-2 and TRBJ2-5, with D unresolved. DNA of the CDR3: TGTGCCAGCGGCGTAGAAGAGACCCAGTACTTC. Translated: CASGVEETQYF.